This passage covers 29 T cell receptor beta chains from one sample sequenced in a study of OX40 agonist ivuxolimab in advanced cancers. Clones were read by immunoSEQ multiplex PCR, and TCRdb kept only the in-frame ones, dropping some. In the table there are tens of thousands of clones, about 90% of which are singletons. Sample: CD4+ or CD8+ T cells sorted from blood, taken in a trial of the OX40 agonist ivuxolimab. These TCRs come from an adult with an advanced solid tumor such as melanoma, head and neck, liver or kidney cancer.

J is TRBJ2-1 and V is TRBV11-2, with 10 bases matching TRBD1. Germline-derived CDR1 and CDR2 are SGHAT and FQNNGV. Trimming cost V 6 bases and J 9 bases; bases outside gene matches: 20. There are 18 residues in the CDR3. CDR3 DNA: TGTGCCAGCAGAGGATTGACAGGGGGCCGTGAGTGGTCGAGTGAGCAGTTCTTC. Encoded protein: CASRGLTGGREWSSEQFF.

DNA for the CDR3: TGTGCCAGCAGCTTAAACGACAGGAGGGCCTCCTACGAGCAGTACTTC. Its translation is CASSLNDRRASYEQYF. The chain carries TRBV7-2 and TRBJ2-7; either TRBD1 or TRBD2 may fit D (6 bases each). This CDR3 is 16 amino acids long. Between the trimmed V and J ends, which lost 2 bases and 0 bases, there was a span of 14 bases. CDR1 is SGHTA and CDR2 is FQGNSA in the germline V gene.

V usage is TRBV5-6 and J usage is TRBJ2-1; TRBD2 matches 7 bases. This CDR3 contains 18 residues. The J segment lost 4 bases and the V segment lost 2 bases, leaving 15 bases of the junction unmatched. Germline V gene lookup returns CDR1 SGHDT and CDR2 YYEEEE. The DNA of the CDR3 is TGTGCCAGCAGCTTAGAAGGGGTGGGAGGGGTTACGTACAATGAGCAGTTCTTC. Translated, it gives CASSLEGVGGVTYNEQFF.

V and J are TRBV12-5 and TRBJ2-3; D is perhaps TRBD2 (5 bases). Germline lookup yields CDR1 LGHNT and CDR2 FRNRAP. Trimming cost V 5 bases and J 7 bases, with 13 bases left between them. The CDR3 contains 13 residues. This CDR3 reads CASGTGSKNTQYF. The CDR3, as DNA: TGTGCTAGTGGTACGGGATCGAAAAATACGCAGTATTTT.

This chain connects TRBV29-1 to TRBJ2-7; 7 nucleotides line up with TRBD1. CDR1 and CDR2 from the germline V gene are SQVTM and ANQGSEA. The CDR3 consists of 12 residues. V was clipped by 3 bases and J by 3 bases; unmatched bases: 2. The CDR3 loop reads CSVETGIYEQYF. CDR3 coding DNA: TGCAGCGTTGAGACAGGGATCTACGAGCAGTACTTC.

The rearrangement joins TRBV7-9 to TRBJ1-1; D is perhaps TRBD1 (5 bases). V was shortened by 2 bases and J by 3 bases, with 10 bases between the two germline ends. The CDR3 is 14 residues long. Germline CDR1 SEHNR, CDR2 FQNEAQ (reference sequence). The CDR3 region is CASSLSDSHTEAFF. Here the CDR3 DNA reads TGTGCCAGCAGCTTAAGCGACAGTCACACTGAAGCTTTCTTT.

CDR3 protein: CASSQFGLLATGLDTQYF. The CDR3 DNA is TGTGCCAGCAGCCAGTTTGGGCTCCTAGCGACGGGGCTAGATACGCAGTATTTT. The chain carries TRBV4-2 and TRBJ2-3; maybe TRBD2 (6 bases). Germline lookup yields CDR1 LGHNA and CDR2 YNFKEQ. The CDR3 contains 18 residues. Trimming took off 3 bases at V and 5 bases at J, with 24 bases between the two ends.

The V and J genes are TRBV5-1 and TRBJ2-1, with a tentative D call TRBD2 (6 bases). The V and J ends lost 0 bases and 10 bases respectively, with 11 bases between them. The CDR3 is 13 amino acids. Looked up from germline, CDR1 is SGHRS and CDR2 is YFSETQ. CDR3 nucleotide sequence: TGCGCCAGCAGCTTGGACGGGAGAAGAGAGCAGTTCTTC. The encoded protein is CASSLDGRREQFF.

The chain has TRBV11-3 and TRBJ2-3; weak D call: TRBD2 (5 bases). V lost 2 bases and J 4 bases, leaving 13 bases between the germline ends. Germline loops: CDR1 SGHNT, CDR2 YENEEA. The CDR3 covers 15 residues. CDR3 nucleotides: TGTGCCAGCAGCTTAAGAGGACGAGGGCCAGATACGCAGTATTTT. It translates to CASSLRGRGPDTQYF.

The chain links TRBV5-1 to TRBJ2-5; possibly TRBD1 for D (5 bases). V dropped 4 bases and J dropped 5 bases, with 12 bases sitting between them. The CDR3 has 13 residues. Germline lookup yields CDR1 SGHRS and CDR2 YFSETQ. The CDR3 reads CASSRGRRETQYF. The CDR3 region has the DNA TGCGCCAGCAGCAGGGGCCGCCGGGAGACCCAGTACTTC.

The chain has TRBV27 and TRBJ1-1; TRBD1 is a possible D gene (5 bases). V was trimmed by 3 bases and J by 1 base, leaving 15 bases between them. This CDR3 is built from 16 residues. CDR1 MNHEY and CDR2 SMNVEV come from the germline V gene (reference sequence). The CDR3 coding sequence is TGTGCCAGCAGTTTGAGGGGTTGGGGCTCGAACACTGAAGCTTTCTTT. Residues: CASSLRGWGSNTEAFF.

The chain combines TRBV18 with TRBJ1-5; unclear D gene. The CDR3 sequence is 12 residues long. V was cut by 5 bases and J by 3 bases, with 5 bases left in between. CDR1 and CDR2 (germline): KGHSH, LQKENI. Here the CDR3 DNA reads TGTGCCAGCTCAGTACCCAATCAGCCCCAGCATTTT. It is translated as CASSVPNQPQHF.

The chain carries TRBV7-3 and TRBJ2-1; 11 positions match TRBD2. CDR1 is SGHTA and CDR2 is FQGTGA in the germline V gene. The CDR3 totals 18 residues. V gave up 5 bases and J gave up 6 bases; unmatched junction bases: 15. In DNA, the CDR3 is TGTGCCAGCAGCCCAATAGCGGGAGGGTTGATAACTGGCAATGAGCAGTTCTTC. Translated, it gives CASSPIAGGLITGNEQFF. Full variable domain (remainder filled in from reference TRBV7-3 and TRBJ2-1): GAGVSQTPSNKVTEKGKYVELRCDPISGHTALYWYRQSLGQGPEFLIYFQGTGAADDSGLPNDRFFAVRPEGSVSTLKIQRTERGDSAVYLCASSPIAGGLITGNEQFFGPGTRLTVL.

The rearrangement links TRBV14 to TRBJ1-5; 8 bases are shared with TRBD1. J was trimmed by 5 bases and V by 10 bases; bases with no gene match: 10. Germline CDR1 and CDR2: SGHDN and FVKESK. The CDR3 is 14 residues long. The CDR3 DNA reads TGTGCCAACCACCCCAGGGGGCGAGATCAGCCCCAGCATTTT. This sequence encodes CANHPRGRDQPQHF. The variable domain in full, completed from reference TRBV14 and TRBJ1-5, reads EAGVTQFPSHSVIEKGQTVTLRCDPISGHDNLYWYRRVMGKEIKFLLHFVKESKQDESGMPNNRFLAERTGGTYSTLKVQPAELEDSGVYFCANHPRGRDQPQHFGDGTRLSIL.

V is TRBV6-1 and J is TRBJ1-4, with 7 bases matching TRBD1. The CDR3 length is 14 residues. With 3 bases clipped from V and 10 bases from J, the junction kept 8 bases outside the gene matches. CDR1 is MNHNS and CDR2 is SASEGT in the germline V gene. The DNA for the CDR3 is TGTGCCAGCAGTGAGGGGTCAGGGGGTGGAAAACTGTTTTTT. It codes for CASSEGSGGGKLFF.

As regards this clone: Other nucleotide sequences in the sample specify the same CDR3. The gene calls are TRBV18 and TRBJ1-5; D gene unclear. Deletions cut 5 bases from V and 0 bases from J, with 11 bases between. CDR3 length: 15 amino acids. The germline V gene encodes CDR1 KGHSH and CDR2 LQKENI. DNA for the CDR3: TGTGCCAGCTCAGAAGACGGAAATAGCAATCAGCCCCAGCATTTT. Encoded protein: CASSEDGNSNQPQHF.

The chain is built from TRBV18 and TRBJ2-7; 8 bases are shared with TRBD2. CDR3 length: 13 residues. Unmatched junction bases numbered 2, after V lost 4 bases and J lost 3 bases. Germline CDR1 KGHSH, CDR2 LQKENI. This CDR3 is CASSRTSGYEQYF. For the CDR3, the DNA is TGTGCCAGCTCACGAACTAGCGGCTACGAGCAGTACTTC.

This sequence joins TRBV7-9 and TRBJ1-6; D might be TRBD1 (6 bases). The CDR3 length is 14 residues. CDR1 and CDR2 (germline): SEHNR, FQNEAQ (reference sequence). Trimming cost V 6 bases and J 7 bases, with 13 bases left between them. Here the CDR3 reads CASRTTGNNSPLHF. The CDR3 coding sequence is TGTGCCAGCAGAACCACAGGGAACAATTCACCCCTCCACTTT.

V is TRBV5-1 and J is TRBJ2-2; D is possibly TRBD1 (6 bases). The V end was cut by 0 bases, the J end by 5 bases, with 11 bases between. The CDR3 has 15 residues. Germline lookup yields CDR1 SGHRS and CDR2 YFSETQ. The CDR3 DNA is TGCGCCAGCAGCTTGGAGCTCAGGGGAACCGGGGAGCTGTTTTTT. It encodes CASSLELRGTGELFF.

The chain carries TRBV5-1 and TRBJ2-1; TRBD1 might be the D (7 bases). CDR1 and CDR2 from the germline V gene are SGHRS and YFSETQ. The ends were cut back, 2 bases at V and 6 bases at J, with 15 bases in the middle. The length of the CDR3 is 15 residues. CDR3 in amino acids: CASSLGGGAINEQFF. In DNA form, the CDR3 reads TGCGCCAGCAGCTTAGGAGGGGGCGCGATCAATGAGCAGTTCTTC.

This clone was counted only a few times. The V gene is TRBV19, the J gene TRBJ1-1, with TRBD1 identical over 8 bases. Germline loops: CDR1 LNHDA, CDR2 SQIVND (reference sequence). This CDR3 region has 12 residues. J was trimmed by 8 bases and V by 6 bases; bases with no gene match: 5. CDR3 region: CASSTGGPEAFF. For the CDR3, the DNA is TGTGCCAGTAGCACAGGGGGGCCAGAAGCTTTCTTT.

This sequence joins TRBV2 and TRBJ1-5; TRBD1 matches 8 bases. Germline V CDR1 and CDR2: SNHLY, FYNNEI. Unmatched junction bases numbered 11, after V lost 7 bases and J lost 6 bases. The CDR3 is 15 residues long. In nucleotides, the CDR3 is TGTGCCAGCACCCCAGGGTCCAGGGGGCTTCAGCCCCAGCATTTT. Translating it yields CASTPGSRGLQPQHF.

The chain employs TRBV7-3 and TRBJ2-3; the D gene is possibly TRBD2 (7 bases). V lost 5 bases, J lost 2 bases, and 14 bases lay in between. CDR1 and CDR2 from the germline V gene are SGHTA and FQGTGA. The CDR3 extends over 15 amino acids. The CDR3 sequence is CASSALGGATDTQYF. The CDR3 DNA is TGTGCCAGCAGCGCTTTAGGGGGGGCCACAGATACGCAGTATTTT.

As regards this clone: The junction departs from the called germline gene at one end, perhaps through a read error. For the CDR3, the DNA is TGTGCCAGCAGCTTAGGTGGGATCTCCCACAATGAGCAGTTCTTC. Translated: CASSLGGISHNEQFF. The rearrangement uses TRBV11-1 and TRBJ2-1; D is unclear. Germline-derived CDR1 and CDR2 are SGHAT and FQDESV (reference sequence). This CDR3 comprises 15 residues.

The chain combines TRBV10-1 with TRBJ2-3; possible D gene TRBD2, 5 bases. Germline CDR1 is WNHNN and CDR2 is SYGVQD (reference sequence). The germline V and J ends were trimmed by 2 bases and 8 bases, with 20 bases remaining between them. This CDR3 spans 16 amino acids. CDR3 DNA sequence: TGCGCCAGCAGTGAGACTAGGGTGCTTTCGGATGGTACGCAGTATTTT. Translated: CASSETRVLSDGTQYF.

CDR3 sequence reads: CASSYSASTEAFF. CDR3 sequence (DNA): TGTGCCAGTAGTTACAGCGCAAGCACTGAAGCTTTCTTT. V gene TRBV19 combines with J gene TRBJ1-1, with no clear D. The CDR3 is 13 amino acids. V was shortened by 5 bases and J by 4 bases, with 11 bases between the two germline ends. CDR1 LNHDA and CDR2 SQIVND come from the germline V gene (reference sequence).

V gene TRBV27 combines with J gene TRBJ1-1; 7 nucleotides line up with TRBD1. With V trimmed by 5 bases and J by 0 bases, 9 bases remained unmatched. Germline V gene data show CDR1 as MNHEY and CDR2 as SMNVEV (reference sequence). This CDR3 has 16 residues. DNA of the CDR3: TGTGCCAGCAGTCCCCGGACAGGAGTTATGAACACTGAAGCTTTCTTT. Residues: CASSPRTGVMNTEAFF.

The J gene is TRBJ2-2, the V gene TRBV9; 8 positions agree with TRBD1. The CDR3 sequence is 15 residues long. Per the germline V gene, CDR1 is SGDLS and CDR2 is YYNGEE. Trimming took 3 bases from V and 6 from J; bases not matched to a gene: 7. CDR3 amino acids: CASSGRTGKSGELFF. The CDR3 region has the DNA TGTGCCAGCAGCGGAAGGACAGGGAAGTCCGGGGAGCTGTTTTTT. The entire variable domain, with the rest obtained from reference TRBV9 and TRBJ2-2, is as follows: DSGVTQTPKHLITATGQRVTLRCSPRSGDLSVYWYQQSLDQGLQFLIQYYNGEERAKGNILERFSAQQFPDLHSELNLSSLELGDSALYFCASSGRTGKSGELFFGEGSRLTVL.

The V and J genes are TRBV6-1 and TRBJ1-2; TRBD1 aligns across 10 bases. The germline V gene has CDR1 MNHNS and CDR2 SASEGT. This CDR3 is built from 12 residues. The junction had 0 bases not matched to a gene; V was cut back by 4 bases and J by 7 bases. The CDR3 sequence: CASSGTGGGYTF. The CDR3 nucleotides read TGTGCCAGCAGTGGGACAGGGGGTGGCTACACCTTC.